Below, 21 T cell receptor beta chains from the same sample are listed, as sequenced in a study of blood T cells in healthy people across ages. PCR was performed a second time for about 7 to 12 cycles using a sample-barcoded 5' primer and a J-beta primer mix. Via MiXCR, TCRdb re-called the 5' RACE reads, giving one row per CDR3 protein. The table has approximately 800,000 distinct CDR3 sequences, 25% to 30% seen once. The same data also contributed to another study, on T cells of mothers and their children.

Sequenced sample: blood. These TCRs come from a boy between 10 and 17 years old in good health.

This clonotype has at least ten counts. CDR3 in DNA: TGCAGTGCTAGGCGGGCTAATGAAAAACTGTTTTTT. Its translation is CSARRANEKLFF. The V call is TRBV20-1, the J call TRBJ1-4; D unclear. V dropped 3 bases and J dropped 3 bases, with 5 bases sitting between them. The CDR3 consists of 12 residues. Germline CDR1 is DFQATT and CDR2 is SNEGSKA (reference sequence).

The genes are TRBV18 and TRBJ2-5; TRBD2 aligns across 10 bases. This CDR3 region has 15 residues. Trimming at V came to 5 bases and at J to 2 bases, leaving 5 bases not matched to a gene. Germline V CDR1 and CDR2: KGHSH, LQKENI. The CDR3 reads CASSGPAGGQETQYF. CDR3 DNA sequence: TGTGCCAGCTCAGGACCAGCGGGGGGGCAAGAGACCCAGTACTTC.

This CDR3 reads CASTKLRPLRGSYNEQFF. The CDR3 DNA reads as TGTGCCAGCACCAAACTTCGACCCCTAAGGGGCTCCTACAATGAGCAGTTCTTC. The chain recombines TRBV2 with TRBJ2-1, with D possibly TRBD1 on 5 matching bases. The germline CDR1 and CDR2 sequences are SNHLY and FYNNEI. This CDR3 is 18 amino acids long. V lost 7 bases and J lost 0, with 22 bases in between.

With respect to this clonotype: The germline gene is not matched at one end of the junction; a read error may be the cause. The gene calls are TRBV7-9 and TRBJ2-7; D unresolved. The length of the CDR3 is 12 residues. Germline V gene lookup returns CDR1 SEHNR and CDR2 FQNEAQ (reference sequence). The CDR3 region is CVSSFVGYEQYF. CDR3 nucleotides: TGTGTCAGCAGCTTCGTCGGCTACGAGCAGTACTTC.

J is TRBJ1-1 and V is TRBV5-1; D gene unclear. The CDR3 contains 14 residues. Trimming shortened V by 4 bases and J by 6 bases, and 16 bases separated the two germline ends. Germline-derived CDR1 and CDR2 are SGHRS and YFSETQ. The CDR3: CASSQTNTRSEAFF. DNA for the CDR3: TGCGCCAGCAGCCAAACTAACACAAGGTCTGAAGCTTTCTTT. The full variable domain, rest sourced from reference TRBV5-1 and TRBJ1-1, is KAGVTQTPRYLIKTRGQQVTLSCSPISGHRSVSWYQQTPGQGLQFLFEYFSETQRNKGNFPGRFSGRQFSNSRSEMNVSTLELGDSALYLCASSQTNTRSEAFFGQGTRLTVV.

Here the CDR3 DNA reads TGTGCCAGCAGCAAAGGGACAGTCCAAGAGACCCAGTACTTC. It specifies CASSKGTVQETQYF. This chain links TRBV5-5 with TRBJ2-5, with TRBD1 matching 7 bases. V lost 4 bases to trimming and J lost 1 base; unmatched junction nucleotides: 4. The CDR3 consists of 14 residues. Germline V gives CDR1 SGHKS, CDR2 YYEKEE (reference sequence).

In this sample, this clonotype turned up a few times. The chain has TRBV12-3 or TRBV12-4 and TRBJ1-2, with D uncertain. V was cut by 3 bases and J by 4 bases, with 12 bases left in between. The CDR3 spans 14 residues. Written as DNA, the CDR3 is TGTGCCAGCAGTTTGGTAGTTGCCGGCTATGGCTACACCTTC. Translation: CASSLVVAGYGYTF.

The chain combines TRBV27 with TRBJ2-1; no firm D call. Per germline, CDR1 MNHEY and CDR2 SMNVEV (reference sequence). Trimming removed 2 bases from V and 0 bases from J, with 14 bases in between. The CDR3 loop spans 17 amino acids. The CDR3 DNA reads as TGTGCCAGCAGTTTAGGGCCTCGCGCGAGCTCCTACAATGAGCAGTTCTTC. It translates to CASSLGPRASSYNEQFF.

As DNA, the CDR3 is TGTGCCAGCAGTTTTCGAGCGCGGGAGCTGTTTTTT. Protein sequence: CASSFRARELFF. The J gene is TRBJ2-2, the V gene TRBV27; D is undetermined. Trimming pared 3 bases from V and 9 bases from J, leaving 8 bases between. The CDR3 spans 12 residues. CDR1 and CDR2 from the germline V gene are MNHEY and SMNVEV (reference sequence).

In this sample, this clonotype turned up once. The chain couples TRBV15 to TRBJ1-4; D might be TRBD1 (6 bases). Per germline, CDR1 LNHNV and CDR2 YYDKDF (reference sequence). CDR3 length equals 16 residues. V was trimmed by 0 bases and J by 8 bases, leaving 16 bases between them. The CDR3 spells CATSRDRGAYREKLFF. The CDR3 DNA reads TGTGCCACCAGCAGAGATCGGGGGGCATATCGGGAAAAACTGTTTTTT.

This clonotype was counted a single time. The CDR3 reads CASSLEAGVTGELFF. The CDR3 DNA sequence: TGCGCCAGCAGCTTGGAAGCGGGCGTAACCGGGGAGCTGTTTTTT. This chain connects TRBV5-1 to TRBJ2-2; D perhaps matches TRBD2 (6 bases). V lost 0 bases, J lost 5 bases, and 11 bases lay in between. The CDR3 extends over 15 amino acids. Germline CDR1 is SGHRS and CDR2 is YFSETQ. Variable domain in full (rest from reference TRBV5-1 and TRBJ2-2): KAGVTQTPRYLIKTRGQQVTLSCSPISGHRSVSWYQQTPGQGLQFLFEYFSETQRNKGNFPGRFSGRQFSNSRSEMNVSTLELGDSALYLCASSLEAGVTGELFFGEGSRLTVL.

CDR3 in DNA: TGTGCCAGCAGCCACCTCGGGACGGGGGAGGAGACCCAGTACTTC. Translating gives CASSHLGTGEETQYF. J is TRBJ2-5 and V is TRBV12-3 or TRBV12-4; tentatively, D is TRBD2 (6 bases). There are 15 residues in the CDR3. Trimming removed 6 bases from V and 5 bases from J, with 19 bases in between.

The rearrangement uses TRBV7-3 and TRBJ2-2; D is ambiguous. The CDR3 has 14 amino acids. Looked up from germline, CDR1 is SGHTA and CDR2 is FQGTGA. Deletions cut 2 bases from V and 4 bases from J, with 8 bases between. The CDR3 coding sequence is TGTGCCAGCAGCTTAGAGCGCCCCACCGGGGAGCTGTTTTTT. Its protein product is CASSLERPTGELFF.

This clonotype was seen only a few times. The chain has TRBV10-3 and TRBJ2-1, with TRBD2 matching over 13 bases. This CDR3 contains 15 residues. Germline V gene lookup returns CDR1 ENHRY and CDR2 SYGVKD. V was pared by 4 bases and J by 8 bases, with 5 bases of the junction left unmatched. DNA for the CDR3: TGTGCCATCAGTGCTACTAGCGGGGGGGCCCATGAGCAGTTCTTC. This translates into CAISATSGGAHEQFF.

This sequence joins TRBV7-2 and TRBJ2-7; D may be TRBD2 (6 bases). CDR1 and CDR2 (germline): SGHTA, FQGNSA. CDR3 length equals 15 residues. With 4 bases removed from V and 6 bases from J, the gap between germline ends came to 19 bases. The CDR3 protein is CASSSKGPVGSEQYF. The CDR3 coding sequence is TGTGCCAGCAGCTCCAAAGGACCCGTCGGGAGCGAGCAGTACTTC.

This chain connects TRBV3-1 to TRBJ2-1; TRBD1 might be the D (6 bases). Trimming took 4 bases from V and 2 from J, leaving 9 bases between them. The CDR3 is 14 amino acids. The V gene's germline CDR1 is LGHDT and CDR2 YNNKEL (reference sequence). The CDR3 region is CASSLDRTYNEQFF. CDR3 nucleotides: TGTGCCAGCAGCCTCGACAGGACCTACAATGAGCAGTTCTTC.

This clonotype appeared a few times. The chain combines TRBV30 with TRBJ1-1; D unclear. Trimming cost V 2 bases and J 11 bases, with 12 bases left between them. From germline, CDR1 is GTSNPN and CDR2 SVGIG (reference sequence). This CDR3 is 11 amino acids long. The CDR3 sequence: CAWSTPWVAFF. CDR3 bases: TGTGCCTGGAGTACCCCGTGGGTGGCTTTCTTT.

The chain couples TRBV29-1 to TRBJ2-7; maybe TRBD1 (6 bases). CDR1 SQVTM and CDR2 ANQGSEA come from the germline V gene. Trimming took off 0 bases at V and 0 bases at J, with 12 bases between the two ends. The CDR3 length is 15 residues. The DNA of the CDR3 is TGCAGCGTTGAAGACCGGACAGATAGCTCCTACGAGCAGTACTTC. The encoded protein is CSVEDRTDSSYEQYF.

The rearrangement links TRBV28 to TRBJ2-5, with 12 bases lining up with TRBD2. Losses at the gene ends were 5 bases for V and 5 bases for J; bases not matched to a gene: 6. Germline values: CDR1 MDHEN, CDR2 SYDVKM. The CDR3 contains 15 residues. CDR3 loop: CASSRLAGDEETQYF. CDR3 coding DNA: TGTGCCAGCAGTCGACTAGCGGGGGATGAGGAGACCCAGTACTTC. Full variable domain (outside the CDR3, taken from reference TRBV28 and TRBJ2-5): DVKVTQSSRYLVKRTGEKVFLECVQDMDHENMFWYRQDPGLGLRLIYFSYDVKMKEKGDIPEGYSVSREKKERFSLILESASTNQTSMYLCASSRLAGDEETQYFGPGTRLLVL.

The chain employs TRBV30 and TRBJ2-5; D is tentatively TRBD1 or TRBD2 (6 bases each). Germline-derived CDR1 and CDR2 are GTSNPN and SVGIG (reference sequence). This CDR3 has 13 amino acids. V gave up 6 bases and J gave up 4 bases, with 15 bases separating them. As DNA, the CDR3 is TGTGCCTGCGCGGGACACCCGGGAGAGACCCAGTACTTC. Its translation: CACAGHPGETQYF.

The chain joins TRBV11-3 to TRBJ2-5, with 8 bases lining up with TRBD1. Matching the DNA end better, TRBJ2-1 makes the J call doubtful. The CDR3 runs to 14 residues. Germline V gene data show CDR1 as SGHNT and CDR2 as YENEEA. The CDR3 nucleotides read TGTGCCAGCAGCCGATTGGACAGGGACGATGAGCAGTTCTTC. Translated, it gives CASSRLDRDDEQFF.